Only a few counts were recorded for the clone carrying this T cell receptor (beta chain). This specimen belongs to a study of beta chain features in type 1 diabetes. Since all of the isolated RNA was reverse transcribed, expressed TCRB transcripts were what got sequenced. Here immunoSEQ multiplex PCR was the method, and the copy in TCRdb shows in-frame clones only, minus some. Here the sample spans 350,000 to 400,000 clones, about 16% being singletons. This CDR3 spans 15 amino acids. The junction had 6 bases not matched to a gene; V was cut back by 5 bases and J by 2 bases. Germline V CDR1 and CDR2: SGHTA, FQGNSA.

The sequencing input was naive CD4+ T cells from blood. This receptor was taken from a woman aged 18-29 years in good health. V and J are TRBV7-2 and TRBJ2-7, with TRBD1 matching 10 bases. DNA for the CDR3: TGTGCCAGCAGCCCGGGGACAGGGGCTACCTACGAGCAGTACTTC. The encoded protein is CASSPGTGATYEQYF.